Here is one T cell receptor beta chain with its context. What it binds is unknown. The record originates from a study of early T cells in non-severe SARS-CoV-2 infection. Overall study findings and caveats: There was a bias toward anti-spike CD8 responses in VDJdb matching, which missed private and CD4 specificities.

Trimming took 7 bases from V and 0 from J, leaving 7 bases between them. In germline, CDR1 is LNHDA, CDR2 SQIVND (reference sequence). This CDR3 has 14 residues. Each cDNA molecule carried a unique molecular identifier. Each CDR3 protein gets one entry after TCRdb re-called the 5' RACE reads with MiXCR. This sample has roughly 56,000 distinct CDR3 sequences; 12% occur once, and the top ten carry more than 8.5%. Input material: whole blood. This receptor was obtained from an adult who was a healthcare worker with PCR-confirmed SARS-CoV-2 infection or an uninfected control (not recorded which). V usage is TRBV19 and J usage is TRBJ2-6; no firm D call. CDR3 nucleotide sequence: TGTGCCAGTAAGCAGGACTCTGGGGCCAACGTCCTGACTTTC. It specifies CASKQDSGANVLTF.